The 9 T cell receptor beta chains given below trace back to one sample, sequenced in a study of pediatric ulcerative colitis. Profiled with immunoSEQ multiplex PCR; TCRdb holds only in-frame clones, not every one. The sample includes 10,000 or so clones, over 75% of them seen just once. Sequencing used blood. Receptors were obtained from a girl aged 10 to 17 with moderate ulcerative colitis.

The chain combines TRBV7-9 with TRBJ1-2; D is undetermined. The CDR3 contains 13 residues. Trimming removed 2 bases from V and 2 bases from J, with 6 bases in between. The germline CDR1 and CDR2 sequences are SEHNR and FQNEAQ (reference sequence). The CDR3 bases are TGTGCCAGCAGCTTACGACAAAACTATGGCTACACCTTC. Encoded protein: CASSLRQNYGYTF.

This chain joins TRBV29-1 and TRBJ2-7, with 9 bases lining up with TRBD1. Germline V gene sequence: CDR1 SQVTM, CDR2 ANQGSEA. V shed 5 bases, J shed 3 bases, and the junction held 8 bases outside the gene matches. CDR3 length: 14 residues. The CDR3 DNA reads TGCAGCGTTCGGTTGGGGACAGGGCGCTACGAGCAGTACTTC. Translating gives CSVRLGTGRYEQYF.

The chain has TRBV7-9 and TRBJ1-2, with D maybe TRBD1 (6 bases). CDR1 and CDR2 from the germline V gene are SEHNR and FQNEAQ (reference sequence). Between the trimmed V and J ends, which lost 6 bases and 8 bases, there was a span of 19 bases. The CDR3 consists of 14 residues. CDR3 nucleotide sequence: TGTGCCAGCAGTGAAAACTCGGACAGAAAGGGCTACACCTTC. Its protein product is CASSENSDRKGYTF.

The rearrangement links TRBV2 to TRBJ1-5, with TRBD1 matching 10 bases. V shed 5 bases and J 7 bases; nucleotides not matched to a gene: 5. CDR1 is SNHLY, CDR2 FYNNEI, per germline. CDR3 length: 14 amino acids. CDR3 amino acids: CASSPDRGRQPQHF. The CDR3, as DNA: TGTGCCAGCAGTCCCGACAGGGGGCGGCAGCCCCAGCATTTT.

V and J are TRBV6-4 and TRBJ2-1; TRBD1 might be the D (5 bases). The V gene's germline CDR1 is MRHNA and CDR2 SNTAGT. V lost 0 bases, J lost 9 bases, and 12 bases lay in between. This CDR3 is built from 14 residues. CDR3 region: CASSDSSWGGEQFF. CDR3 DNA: TGTGCCAGCAGTGACTCCAGTTGGGGCGGTGAGCAGTTCTTC.

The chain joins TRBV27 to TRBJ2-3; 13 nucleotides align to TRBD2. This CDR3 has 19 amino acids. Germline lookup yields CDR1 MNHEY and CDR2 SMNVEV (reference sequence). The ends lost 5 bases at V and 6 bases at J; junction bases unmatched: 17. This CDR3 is CASSPSSPLAGGPRDTQYF. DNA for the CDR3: TGTGCCAGCAGTCCCTCCTCCCCACTAGCGGGAGGGCCGAGGGATACGCAGTATTTT.

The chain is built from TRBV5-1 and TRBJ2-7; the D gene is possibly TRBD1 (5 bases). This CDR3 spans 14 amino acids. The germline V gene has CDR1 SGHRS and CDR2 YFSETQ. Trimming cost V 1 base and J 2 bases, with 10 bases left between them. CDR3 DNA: TGCGCCAGCAGCTTGATAGGGGTCGCCTACGAGCAGTACTTC. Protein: CASSLIGVAYEQYF.

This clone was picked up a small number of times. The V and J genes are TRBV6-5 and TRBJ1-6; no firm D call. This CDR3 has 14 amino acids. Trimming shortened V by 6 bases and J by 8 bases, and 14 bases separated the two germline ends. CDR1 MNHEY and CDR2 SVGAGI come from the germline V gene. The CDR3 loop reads CASRDGVGDSPLHF. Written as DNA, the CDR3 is TGTGCCAGCAGAGACGGGGTAGGAGATTCACCCCTCCACTTT.

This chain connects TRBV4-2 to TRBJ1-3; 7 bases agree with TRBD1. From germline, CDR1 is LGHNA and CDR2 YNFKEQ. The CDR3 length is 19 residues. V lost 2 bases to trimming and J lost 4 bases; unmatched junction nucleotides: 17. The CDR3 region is CASSQPTGQYQGKGNTIYF. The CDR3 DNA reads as TGTGCCAGCAGCCAACCGACGGGACAGTACCAAGGTAAAGGAAACACCATATATTTT.